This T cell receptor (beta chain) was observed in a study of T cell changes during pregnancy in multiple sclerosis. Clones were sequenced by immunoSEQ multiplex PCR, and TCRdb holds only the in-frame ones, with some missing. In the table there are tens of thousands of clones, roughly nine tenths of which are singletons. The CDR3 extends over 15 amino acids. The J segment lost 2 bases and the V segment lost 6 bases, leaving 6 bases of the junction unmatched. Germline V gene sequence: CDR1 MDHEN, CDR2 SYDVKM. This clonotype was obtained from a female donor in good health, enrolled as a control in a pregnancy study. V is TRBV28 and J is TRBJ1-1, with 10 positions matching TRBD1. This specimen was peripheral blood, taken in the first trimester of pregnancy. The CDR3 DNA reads TGTGCCAGCAGGCGACAGGGGGCGACCAACACTGAAGCTTTCTTT. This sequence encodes CASRRQGATNTEAFF.